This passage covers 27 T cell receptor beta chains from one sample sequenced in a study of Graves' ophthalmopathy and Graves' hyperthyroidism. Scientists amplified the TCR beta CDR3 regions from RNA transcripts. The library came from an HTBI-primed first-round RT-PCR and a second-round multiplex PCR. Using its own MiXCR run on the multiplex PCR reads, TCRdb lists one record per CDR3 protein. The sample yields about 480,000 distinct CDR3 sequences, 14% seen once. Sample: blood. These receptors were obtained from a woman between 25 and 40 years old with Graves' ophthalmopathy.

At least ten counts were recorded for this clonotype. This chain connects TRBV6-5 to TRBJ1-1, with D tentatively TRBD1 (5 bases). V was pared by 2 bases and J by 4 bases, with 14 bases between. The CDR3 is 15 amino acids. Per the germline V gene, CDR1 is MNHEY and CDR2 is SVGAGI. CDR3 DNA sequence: TGTGCCAGCAGTTACGGGGCAGGGAAGGGCACTGAAGCTTTCTTT. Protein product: CASSYGAGKGTEAFF.

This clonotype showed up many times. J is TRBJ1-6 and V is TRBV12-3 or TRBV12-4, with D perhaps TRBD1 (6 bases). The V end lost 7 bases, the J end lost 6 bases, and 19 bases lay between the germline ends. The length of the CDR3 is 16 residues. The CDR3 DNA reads TGTGCCAGCACCCTTGGCCAGGGGACCGGTAATTCACCCCTCCACTTT. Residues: CASTLGQGTGNSPLHF.

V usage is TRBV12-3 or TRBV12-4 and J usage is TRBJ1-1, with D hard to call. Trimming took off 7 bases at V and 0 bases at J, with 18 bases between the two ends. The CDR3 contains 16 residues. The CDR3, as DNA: TGTGCCAGCACCGAGGGTGAGTTTTGGATGAACACTGAAGCTTTCTTT. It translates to CASTEGEFWMNTEAFF.

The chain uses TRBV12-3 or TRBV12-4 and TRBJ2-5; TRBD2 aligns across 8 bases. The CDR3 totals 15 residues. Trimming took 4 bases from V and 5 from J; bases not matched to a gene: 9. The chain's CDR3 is CASSSGERGTETQYF. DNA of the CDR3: TGTGCCAGCAGTTCCGGGGAGCGGGGGACTGAGACCCAGTACTTC.

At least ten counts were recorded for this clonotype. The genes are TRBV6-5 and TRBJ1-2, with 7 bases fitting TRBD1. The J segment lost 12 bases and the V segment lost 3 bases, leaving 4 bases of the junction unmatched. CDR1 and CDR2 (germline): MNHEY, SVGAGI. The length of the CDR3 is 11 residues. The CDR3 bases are TGTGCCAGCAGTTATAAAGGGGGCCACACCTTC. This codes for CASSYKGGHTF.

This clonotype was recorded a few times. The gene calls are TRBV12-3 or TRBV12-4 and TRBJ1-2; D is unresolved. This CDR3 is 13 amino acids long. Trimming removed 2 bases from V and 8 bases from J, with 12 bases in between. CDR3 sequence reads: CASSLISVGGYTF. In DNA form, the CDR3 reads TGTGCCAGCAGTTTAATTTCGGTGGGGGGCTACACCTTC.

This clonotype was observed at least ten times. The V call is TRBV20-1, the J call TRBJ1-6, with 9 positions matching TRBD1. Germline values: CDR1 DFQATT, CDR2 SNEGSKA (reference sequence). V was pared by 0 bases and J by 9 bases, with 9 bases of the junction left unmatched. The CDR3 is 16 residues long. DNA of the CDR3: TGCAGTGCTAGAGATCGGAGACAGGGGGATGCTTCACCCCTCCACTTT. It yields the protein CSARDRRQGDASPLHF.

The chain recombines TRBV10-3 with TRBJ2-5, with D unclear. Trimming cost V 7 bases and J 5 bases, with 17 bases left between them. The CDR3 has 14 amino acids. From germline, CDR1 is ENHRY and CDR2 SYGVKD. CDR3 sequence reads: CAITSEGNRETQYF. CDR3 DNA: TGTGCCATCACTTCAGAAGGGAATCGGGAGACCCAGTACTTC.

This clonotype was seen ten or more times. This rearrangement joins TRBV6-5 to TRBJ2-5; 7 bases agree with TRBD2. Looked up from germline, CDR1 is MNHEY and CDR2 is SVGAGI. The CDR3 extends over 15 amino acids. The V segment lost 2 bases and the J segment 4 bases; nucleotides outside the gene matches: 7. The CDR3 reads CASSYVGGSSETQYF. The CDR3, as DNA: TGTGCCAGCAGTTACGTGGGCGGGAGCTCAGAGACCCAGTACTTC.

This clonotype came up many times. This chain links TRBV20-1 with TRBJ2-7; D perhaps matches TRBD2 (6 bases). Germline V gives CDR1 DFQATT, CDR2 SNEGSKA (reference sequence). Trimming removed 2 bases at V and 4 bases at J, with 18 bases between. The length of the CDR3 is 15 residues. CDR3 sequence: CSARSLAIAGYEQYF. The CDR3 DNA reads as TGCAGTGCTAGAAGCCTAGCAATTGCGGGATACGAGCAGTACTTC.

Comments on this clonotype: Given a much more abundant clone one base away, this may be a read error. CDR3 sequence: CARGGLAKNIQYF. The CDR3 DNA is TGTGCCCGCGGGGGACTAGCCAAAAACATTCAGTACTTC. V and J are TRBV30 and TRBJ2-4, with 7 bases matching TRBD2. The CDR3 spans 13 residues. CDR1 and CDR2 (germline): GTSNPN, SVGIG (reference sequence). Trimming at V came to 8 bases and at J to 0 bases, leaving 4 bases not matched to a gene.

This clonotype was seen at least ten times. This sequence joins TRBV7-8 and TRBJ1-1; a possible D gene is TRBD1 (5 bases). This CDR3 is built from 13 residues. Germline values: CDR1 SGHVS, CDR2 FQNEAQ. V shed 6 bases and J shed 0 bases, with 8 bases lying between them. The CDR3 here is CASRIQVNTEAFF. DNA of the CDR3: TGTGCCAGCAGGATACAGGTGAACACTGAAGCTTTCTTT.

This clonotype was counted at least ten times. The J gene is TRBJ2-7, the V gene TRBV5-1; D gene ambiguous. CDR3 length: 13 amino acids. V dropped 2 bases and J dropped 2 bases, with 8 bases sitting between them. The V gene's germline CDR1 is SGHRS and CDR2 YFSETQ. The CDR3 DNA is TGCGCCAGCAGCTTCGAATGGACCTACGAGCAGTACTTC. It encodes CASSFEWTYEQYF.

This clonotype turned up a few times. The CDR3, as DNA: TGTGCCAGCAGTTTCGGGCGAGAGATGGAGACCCAGTACTTC. The encoded protein is CASSFGREMETQYF. This chain connects TRBV12-3 or TRBV12-4 to TRBJ2-5, with D unresolved. The germline V and J ends were trimmed by 3 bases and 5 bases, with 13 bases remaining between them. The CDR3 length is 14 residues.

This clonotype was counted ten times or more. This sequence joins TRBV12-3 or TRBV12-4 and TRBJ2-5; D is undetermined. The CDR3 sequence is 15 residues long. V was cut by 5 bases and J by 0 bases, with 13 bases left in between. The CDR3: CASSLNYVYQETQYF. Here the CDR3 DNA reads TGTGCCAGCAGTCTCAACTACGTGTACCAAGAGACCCAGTACTTC.

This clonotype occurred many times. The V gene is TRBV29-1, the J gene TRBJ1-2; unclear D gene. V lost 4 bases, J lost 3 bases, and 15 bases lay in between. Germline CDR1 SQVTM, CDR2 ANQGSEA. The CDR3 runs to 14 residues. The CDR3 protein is CSVAIYKRDYGYTF. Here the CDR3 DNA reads TGCAGCGTTGCGATCTACAAAAGAGACTATGGCTACACCTTC.

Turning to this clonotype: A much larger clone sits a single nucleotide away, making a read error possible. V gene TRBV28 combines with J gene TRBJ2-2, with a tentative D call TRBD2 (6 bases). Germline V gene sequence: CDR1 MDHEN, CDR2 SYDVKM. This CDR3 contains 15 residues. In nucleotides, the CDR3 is TGTGCCAGCAGTTTATGGGGGGGATACACCGGGGAGCTGTGTTTT. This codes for CASSLWGGYTGELCF.

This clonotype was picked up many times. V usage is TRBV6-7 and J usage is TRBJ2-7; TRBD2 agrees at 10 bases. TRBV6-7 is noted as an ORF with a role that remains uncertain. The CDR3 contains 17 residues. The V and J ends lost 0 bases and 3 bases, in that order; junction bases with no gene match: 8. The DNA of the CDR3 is TGTGCCAGCAGTTACTCGAGCGGGAGGGCCCACCTCTACGAGCAGTACTTC. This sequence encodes CASSYSSGRAHLYEQYF.

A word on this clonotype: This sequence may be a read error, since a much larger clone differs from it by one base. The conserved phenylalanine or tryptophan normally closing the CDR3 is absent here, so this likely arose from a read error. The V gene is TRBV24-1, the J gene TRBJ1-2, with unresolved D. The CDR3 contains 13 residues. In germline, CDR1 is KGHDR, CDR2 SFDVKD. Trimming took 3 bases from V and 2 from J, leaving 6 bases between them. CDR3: CATSDRENYGYTY. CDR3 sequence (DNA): TGTGCCACCAGTGATAGGGAGAACTATGGCTACACCTAC.

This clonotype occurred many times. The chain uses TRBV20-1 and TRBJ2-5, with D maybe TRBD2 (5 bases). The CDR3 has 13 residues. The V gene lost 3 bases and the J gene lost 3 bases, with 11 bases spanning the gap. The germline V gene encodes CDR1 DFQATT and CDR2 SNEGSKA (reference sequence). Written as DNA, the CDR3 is TGCAGTGCTAGCGGGGAATTTAAAGAGACCCAGTACTTC. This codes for CSASGEFKETQYF.

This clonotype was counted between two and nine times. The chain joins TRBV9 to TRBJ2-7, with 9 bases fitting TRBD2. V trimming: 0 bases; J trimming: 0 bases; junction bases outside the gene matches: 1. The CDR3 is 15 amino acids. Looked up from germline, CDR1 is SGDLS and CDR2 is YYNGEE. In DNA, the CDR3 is TGTGCCAGCAGCGTAGGTAGCGGGAGCTCCTACGAGCAGTACTTC. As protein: CASSVGSGSSYEQYF. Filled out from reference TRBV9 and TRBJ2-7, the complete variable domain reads DSGVTQTPKHLITATGQRVTLRCSPRSGDLSVYWYQQSLDQGLQFLIQYYNGEERAKGNILERFSAQQFPDLHSELNLSSLELGDSALYFCASSVGSGSSYEQYFGPGTRLTVT.

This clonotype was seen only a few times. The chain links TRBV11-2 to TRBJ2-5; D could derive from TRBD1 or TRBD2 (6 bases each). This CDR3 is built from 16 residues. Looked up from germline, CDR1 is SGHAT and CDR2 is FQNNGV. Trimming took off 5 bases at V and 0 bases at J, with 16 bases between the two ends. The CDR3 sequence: CASSLRLGQYQETQYF. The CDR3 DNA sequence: TGTGCCAGCAGCCTCCGACTAGGACAGTACCAAGAGACCCAGTACTTC.

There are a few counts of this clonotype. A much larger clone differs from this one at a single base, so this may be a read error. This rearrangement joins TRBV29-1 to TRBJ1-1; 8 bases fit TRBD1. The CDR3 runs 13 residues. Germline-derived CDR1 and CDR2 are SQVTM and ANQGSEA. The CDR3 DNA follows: TGCAGCGCGCCCCGACAGGGGAAGACTGAAGCTTGCTTT. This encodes CSAPRQGKTEACF.

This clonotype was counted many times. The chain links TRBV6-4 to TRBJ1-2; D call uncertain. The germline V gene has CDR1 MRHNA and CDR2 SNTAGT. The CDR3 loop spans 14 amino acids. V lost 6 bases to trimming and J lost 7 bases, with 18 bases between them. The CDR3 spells CASSPHRAGGGYTF. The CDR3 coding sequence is TGTGCCAGCAGCCCTCACCGGGCAGGAGGTGGCTACACCTTC.

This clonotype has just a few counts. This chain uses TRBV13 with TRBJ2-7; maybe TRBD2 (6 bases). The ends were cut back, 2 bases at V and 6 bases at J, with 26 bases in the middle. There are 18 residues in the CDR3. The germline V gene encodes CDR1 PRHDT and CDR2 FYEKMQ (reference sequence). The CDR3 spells CASSLRSPLAGSSVEQYF. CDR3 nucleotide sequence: TGTGCCAGCAGCTTAAGGTCCCCCTTGGCGGGATCGTCAGTCGAGCAGTACTTC. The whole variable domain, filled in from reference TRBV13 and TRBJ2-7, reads AAGVIQSPRHLIKEKRETATLKCYPIPRHDTVYWYQQGPGQDPQFLISFYEKMQSDKGSIPDRFSAQQFSDYHSELNMSSLELGDSALYFCASSLRSPLAGSSVEQYFGPGTRLTVT.

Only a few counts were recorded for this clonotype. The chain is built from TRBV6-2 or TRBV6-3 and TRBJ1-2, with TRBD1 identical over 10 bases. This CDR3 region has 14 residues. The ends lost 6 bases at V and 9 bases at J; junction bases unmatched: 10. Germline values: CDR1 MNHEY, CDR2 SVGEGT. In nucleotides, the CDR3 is TGTGCCAGCAGGCCCGGGGGGACAGGGGAGAGCTACACCTTC. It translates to CASRPGGTGESYTF.

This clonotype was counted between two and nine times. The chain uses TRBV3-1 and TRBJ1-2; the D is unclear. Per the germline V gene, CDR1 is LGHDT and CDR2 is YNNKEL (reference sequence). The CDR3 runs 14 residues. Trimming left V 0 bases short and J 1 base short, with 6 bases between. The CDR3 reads CASSQDQFNYGYTF. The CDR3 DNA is TGTGCCAGCAGCCAAGATCAGTTTAACTATGGCTACACCTTC.